What follows are 9 T cell receptor beta chains derived from one specimen sequenced in a study of blood T cell repertoires in COVID-19. Assay used: immunoSEQ multiplex PCR; TCRdb lists only in-frame clones, some missing. This sample has some 110,000 clones; just over 85% occur once, and the top ten carry about 4.7%. The sequenced sample was peripheral blood. The receptors derive from a man aged 40-49 years with acute or convalescent COVID-19.

The chain couples TRBV7-9 to TRBJ1-3, with D hard to call. The V end was cut by 2 bases, the J end by 2 bases, with 10 bases between. The germline V gene has CDR1 SEHNR and CDR2 FQNEAQ (reference sequence). The CDR3 consists of 15 residues. In DNA, the CDR3 is TGTGCCAGCAGCTTACCTCAATCTACTGGAAACACCATATATTTT. It is translated as CASSLPQSTGNTIYF.

The rearrangement links TRBV14 to TRBJ2-2; D is unresolved. This CDR3 has 15 residues. Trimming removed 0 bases at V and 5 bases at J, with 10 bases between. The germline V gene has CDR1 SGHDN and CDR2 FVKESK. The CDR3 coding sequence is TGTGCCAGCAGCCAAGAGATCCAGGTGACCGGGGAGCTGTTTTTT. It yields the protein CASSQEIQVTGELFF.

The table lists this clone with a count of one. The chain links TRBV9 to TRBJ2-1; 11 bases align to TRBD2. V lost 4 bases, J lost 6 bases, and 12 bases stayed unmatched. The CDR3 is 17 amino acids. Germline lookup yields CDR1 SGDLS and CDR2 YYNGEE. In DNA form, the CDR3 reads TGTGCCAGCAGCACCCATAGCGGGAGGGGCCTTGTCAATGAGCAGTTCTTC. Protein: CASSTHSGRGLVNEQFF.

The rearrangement links TRBV18 to TRBJ1-1; 8 nucleotides match TRBD1. The germline V gene has CDR1 KGHSH and CDR2 LQKENI. The CDR3 is 15 residues long. V gave up 3 bases and J gave up 1 base; unmatched junction bases: 4. The CDR3 protein is CASSPLTGENTEAFF. CDR3 bases: TGTGCCAGCTCACCCCTGACAGGGGAGAACACTGAAGCTTTCTTT.

The chain combines TRBV6-5 with TRBJ1-2; 7 bases match TRBD1. The CDR3 runs 13 residues. CDR1 MNHEY and CDR2 SVGAGI come from the germline V gene. V was clipped by 5 bases and J by 5 bases; unmatched bases: 5. The CDR3 DNA reads TGTGCCAGCAGTCCCCGACAGGGTTATGGCTACACCTTC. It specifies CASSPRQGYGYTF.

This clone has only a few counts. The chain is built from TRBV25-1 and TRBJ1-4; 7 nucleotides align to TRBD1. The CDR3 totals 15 residues. The V and J ends lost 3 bases and 7 bases, in that order; junction bases with no gene match: 8. The germline V gene has CDR1 MGHDK and CDR2 SYGVNS. CDR3 protein: CASSDGRGLSEKLFF. The CDR3 region has the DNA TGTGCCAGCAGTGATGGTAGGGGGCTTAGTGAAAAACTGTTTTTT.

This chain joins TRBV7-2 and TRBJ1-4, with unresolved D. CDR3 size: 15 residues. Trimming shortened V by 1 base and J by 0 bases, and 6 bases separated the two germline ends. CDR1 and CDR2 (germline): SGHTA, FQGNSA. This CDR3 reads CASSLVPATNEKLFF. The DNA for the CDR3 is TGTGCCAGCAGCTTAGTACCGGCAACTAATGAAAAACTGTTTTTT.

V and J are TRBV5-1 and TRBJ2-1; weak D call: TRBD1 (5 bases). The germline V gene encodes CDR1 SGHRS and CDR2 YFSETQ. V dropped 0 bases and J dropped 5 bases, with 9 bases sitting between them. The CDR3 has 14 amino acids. The CDR3 sequence: CASSLASRDNEQFF. The CDR3 DNA sequence: TGCGCCAGCAGCTTGGCCTCCAGGGACAATGAGCAGTTCTTC.

This chain links TRBV3-1 (or the pseudogene TRBV3-2) with TRBJ2-1, with 11 positions matching TRBD2. V was pared by 6 bases and J by 8 bases, with 9 bases of the junction left unmatched. The CDR3 is 15 residues long. The V gene's germline CDR1 is LGHDT and CDR2 YNNKEL (reference sequence). The CDR3, as DNA: TGTGCCAGCAGGAAAACTAGCGGGAGAATCGATGAGCAGTTCTTC. It yields the protein CASRKTSGRIDEQFF.